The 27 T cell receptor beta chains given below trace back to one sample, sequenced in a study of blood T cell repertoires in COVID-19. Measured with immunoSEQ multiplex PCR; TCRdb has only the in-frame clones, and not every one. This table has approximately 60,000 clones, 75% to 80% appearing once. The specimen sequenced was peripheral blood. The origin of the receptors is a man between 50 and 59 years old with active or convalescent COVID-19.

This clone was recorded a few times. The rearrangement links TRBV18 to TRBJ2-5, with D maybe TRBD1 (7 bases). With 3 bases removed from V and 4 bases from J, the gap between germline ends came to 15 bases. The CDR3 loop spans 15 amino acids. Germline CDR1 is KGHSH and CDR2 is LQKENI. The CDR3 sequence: CASSPRQGGGETQYF. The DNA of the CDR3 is TGTGCCAGCTCACCCCGACAGGGAGGAGGAGAGACCCAGTACTTC.

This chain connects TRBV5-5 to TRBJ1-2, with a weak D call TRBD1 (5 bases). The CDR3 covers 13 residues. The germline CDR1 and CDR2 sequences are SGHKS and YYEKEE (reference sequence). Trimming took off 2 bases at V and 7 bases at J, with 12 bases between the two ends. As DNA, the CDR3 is TGTGCCAGCAGCTTTAACCCGGACACTGGCTACACCTTC. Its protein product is CASSFNPDTGYTF.

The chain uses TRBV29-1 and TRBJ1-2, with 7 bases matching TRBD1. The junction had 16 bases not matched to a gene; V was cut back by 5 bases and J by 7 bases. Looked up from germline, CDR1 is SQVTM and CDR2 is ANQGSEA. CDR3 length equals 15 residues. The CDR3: CSVHLNRGDSSGYTF. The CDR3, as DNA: TGCAGCGTTCACCTGAACAGGGGCGACTCTTCTGGCTACACCTTC. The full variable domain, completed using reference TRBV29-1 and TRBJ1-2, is SAVISQKPSRDICQRGTSLTIQCQVDSQVTMMFWYRQQPGQSLTLIATANQGSEATYESGFVIDKFPISRPNLTFSTLTVSNMSPEDSSIYLCSVHLNRGDSSGYTFGSGTRLTVV.

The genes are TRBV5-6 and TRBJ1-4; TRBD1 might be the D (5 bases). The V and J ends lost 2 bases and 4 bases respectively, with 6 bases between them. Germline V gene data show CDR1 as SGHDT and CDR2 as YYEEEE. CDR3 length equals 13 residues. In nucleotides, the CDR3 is TGTGCCAGCAGCTTACAGGTTAATGAAAAACTGTTTTTT. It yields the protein CASSLQVNEKLFF.

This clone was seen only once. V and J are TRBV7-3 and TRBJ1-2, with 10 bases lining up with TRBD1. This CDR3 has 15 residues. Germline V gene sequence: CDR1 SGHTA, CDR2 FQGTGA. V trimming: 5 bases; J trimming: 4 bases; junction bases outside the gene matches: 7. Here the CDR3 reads CASSEGTGEAYGYTF. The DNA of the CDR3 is TGTGCCAGCAGCGAAGGGACAGGGGAGGCCTATGGCTACACCTTC.

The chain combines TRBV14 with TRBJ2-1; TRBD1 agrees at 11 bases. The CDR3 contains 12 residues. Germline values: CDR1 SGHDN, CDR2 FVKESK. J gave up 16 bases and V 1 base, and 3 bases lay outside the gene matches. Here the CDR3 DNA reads TGTGCCAGCAGCCAAGGGGACAGGGGGAAATTCTTC. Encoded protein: CASSQGDRGKFF.

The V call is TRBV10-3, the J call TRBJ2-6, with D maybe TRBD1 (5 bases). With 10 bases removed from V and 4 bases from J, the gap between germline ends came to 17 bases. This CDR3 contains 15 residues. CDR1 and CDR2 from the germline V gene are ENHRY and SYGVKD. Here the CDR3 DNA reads TGTGCCACCGGCGGCAGGGTTGACGGGGCCAACGTCCTGACTTTC. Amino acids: CATGGRVDGANVLTF.

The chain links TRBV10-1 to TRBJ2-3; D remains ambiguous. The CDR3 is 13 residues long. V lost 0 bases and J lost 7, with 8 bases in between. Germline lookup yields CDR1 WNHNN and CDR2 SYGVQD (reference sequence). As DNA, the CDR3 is TGCGCCAGCAGTGAGTCTGGCGGATATACGCAGTATTTT. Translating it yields CASSESGGYTQYF.

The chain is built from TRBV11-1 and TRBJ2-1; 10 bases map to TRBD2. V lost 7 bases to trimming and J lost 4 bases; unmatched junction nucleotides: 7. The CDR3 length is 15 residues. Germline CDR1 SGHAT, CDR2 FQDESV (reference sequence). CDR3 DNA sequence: TGTGCCAGCACCCCTATAGCGGGGGGTTACAATGAGCAGTTCTTC. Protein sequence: CASTPIAGGYNEQFF.

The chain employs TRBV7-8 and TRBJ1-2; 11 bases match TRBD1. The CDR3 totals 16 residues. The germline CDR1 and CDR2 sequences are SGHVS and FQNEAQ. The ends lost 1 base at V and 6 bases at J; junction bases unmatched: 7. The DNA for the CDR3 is TGTGCCAGCAGCTTAGGGACAGGGGGCGGACTTAATGGCTACACCTTC. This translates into CASSLGTGGGLNGYTF.

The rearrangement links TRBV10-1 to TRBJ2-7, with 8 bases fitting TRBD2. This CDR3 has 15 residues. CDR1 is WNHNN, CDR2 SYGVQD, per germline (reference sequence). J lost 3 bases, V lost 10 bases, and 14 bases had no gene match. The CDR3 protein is CATELWTSRYYEQYF. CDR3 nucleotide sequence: TGCGCCACCGAATTATGGACTAGCAGATACTACGAGCAGTACTTC.

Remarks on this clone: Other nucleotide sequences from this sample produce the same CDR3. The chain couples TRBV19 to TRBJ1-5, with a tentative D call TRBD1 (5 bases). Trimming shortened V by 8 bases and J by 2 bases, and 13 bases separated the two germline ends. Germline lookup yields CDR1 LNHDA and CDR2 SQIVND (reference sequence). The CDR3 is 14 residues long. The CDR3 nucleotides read TGTGCCAGTGGCCCTGCGGGGGGCAATCAGCCCCAGCATTTT. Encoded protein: CASGPAGGNQPQHF.

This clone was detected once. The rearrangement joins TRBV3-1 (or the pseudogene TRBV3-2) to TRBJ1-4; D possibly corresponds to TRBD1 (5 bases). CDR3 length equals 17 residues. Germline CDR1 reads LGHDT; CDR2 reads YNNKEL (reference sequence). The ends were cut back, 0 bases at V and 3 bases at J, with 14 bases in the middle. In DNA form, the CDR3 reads TGTGCCAGCAGCCAAGATCTGGGTGGGGCAGCTAATGAAAAACTGTTTTTT. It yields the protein CASSQDLGGAANEKLFF.

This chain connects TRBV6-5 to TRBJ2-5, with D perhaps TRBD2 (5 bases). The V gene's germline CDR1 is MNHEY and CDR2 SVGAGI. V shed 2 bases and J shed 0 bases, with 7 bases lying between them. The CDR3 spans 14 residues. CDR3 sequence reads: CASSYSGHQETQYF. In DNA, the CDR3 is TGTGCCAGCAGTTACAGCGGACACCAAGAGACCCAGTACTTC.

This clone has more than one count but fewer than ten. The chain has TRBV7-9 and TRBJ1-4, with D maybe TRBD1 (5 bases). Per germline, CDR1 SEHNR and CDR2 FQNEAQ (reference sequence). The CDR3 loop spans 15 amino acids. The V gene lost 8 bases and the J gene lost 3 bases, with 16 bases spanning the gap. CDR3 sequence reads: CASCRGEIANEKLFF. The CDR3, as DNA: TGTGCCAGCTGCCGGGGGGAAATAGCTAATGAAAAACTGTTTTTT.

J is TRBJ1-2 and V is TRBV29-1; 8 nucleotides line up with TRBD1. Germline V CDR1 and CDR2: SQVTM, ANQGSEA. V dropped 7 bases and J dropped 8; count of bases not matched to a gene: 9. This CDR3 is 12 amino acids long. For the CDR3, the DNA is TGCAGCGCCGGACAGGGTCTAGAGGGCTACACCTTC. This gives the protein CSAGQGLEGYTF. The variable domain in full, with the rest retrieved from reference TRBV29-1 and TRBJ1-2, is SAVISQKPSRDICQRGTSLTIQCQVDSQVTMMFWYRQQPGQSLTLIATANQGSEATYESGFVIDKFPISRPNLTFSTLTVSNMSPEDSSIYLCSAGQGLEGYTFGSGTRLTVV.

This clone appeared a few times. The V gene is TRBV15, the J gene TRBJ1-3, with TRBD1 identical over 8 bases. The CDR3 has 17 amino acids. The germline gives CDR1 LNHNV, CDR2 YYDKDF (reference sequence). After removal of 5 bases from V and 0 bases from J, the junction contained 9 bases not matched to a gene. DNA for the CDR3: TGTGCCACCAGCTCCAGGCAGGGGGCTTCCTCTGGAAACACCATATATTTT. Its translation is CATSSRQGASSGNTIYF.

The CDR3 bases are TGTGCCAGCAGCTTGGGGACAGAAAATTCACCCCTCCACTTT. Residues: CASSLGTENSPLHF. This rearrangement joins TRBV11-3 to TRBJ1-6; 7 bases are a match to TRBD1. This CDR3 spans 14 amino acids. The V gene end was trimmed by 3 bases and the J gene end by 7 bases; junction bases not matched to a gene: 3. Germline V CDR1 and CDR2: SGHNT, YENEEA.

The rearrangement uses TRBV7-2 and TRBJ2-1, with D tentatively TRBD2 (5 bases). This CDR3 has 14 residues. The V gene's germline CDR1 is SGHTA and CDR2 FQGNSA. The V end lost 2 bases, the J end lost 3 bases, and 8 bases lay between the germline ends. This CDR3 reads CASSLSDYYNEQFF. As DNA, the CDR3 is TGTGCCAGCAGCTTAAGCGACTACTACAATGAGCAGTTCTTC.

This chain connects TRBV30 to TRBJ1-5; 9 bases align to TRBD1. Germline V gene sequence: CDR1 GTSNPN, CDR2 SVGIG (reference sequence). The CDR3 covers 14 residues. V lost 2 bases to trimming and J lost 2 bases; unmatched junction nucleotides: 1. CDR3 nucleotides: TGTGCCTGGAGTCGGGACAGGGGCAATCAGCCCCAGCATTTT. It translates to CAWSRDRGNQPQHF.

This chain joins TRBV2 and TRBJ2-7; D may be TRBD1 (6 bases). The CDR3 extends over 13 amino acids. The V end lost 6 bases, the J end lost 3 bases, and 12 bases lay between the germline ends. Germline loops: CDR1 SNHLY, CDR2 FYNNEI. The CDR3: CASRSGTLYEQYF. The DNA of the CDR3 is TGTGCCAGCAGATCCGGGACACTCTACGAGCAGTACTTC.

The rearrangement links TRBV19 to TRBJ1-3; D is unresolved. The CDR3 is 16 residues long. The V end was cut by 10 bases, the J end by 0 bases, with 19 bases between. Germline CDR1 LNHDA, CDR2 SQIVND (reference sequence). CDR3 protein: CANPPAGGSSGNTIYF. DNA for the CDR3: TGTGCCAACCCACCCGCCGGCGGAAGCTCTGGAAACACCATATATTTT.

CDR3 residues: CASRPNLGDEQYF. The CDR3 bases are TGTGCCAGCAGGCCAAATTTGGGCGACGAGCAGTACTTC. The rearrangement uses TRBV6-5 and TRBJ2-7, with D unclear. With 6 bases removed from V and 5 bases from J, the gap between germline ends came to 14 bases. CDR3 length: 13 amino acids. Germline CDR1 MNHEY, CDR2 SVGAGI.

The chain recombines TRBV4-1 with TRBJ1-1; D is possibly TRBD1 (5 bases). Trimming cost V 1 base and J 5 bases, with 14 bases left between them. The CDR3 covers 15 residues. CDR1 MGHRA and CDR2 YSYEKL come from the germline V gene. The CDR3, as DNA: TGCGCCAGCAGCCAAGGGGTGCAGGGTAAAACTGAAGCTTTCTTT. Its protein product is CASSQGVQGKTEAFF.

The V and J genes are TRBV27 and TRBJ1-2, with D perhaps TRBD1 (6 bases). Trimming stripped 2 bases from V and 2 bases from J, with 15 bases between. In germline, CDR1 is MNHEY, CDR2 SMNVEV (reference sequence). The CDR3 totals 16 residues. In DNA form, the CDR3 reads TGTGCCAGCAGTTTACGAGGGGGGGGTCTAAACTATGGCTACACCTTC. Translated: CASSLRGGGLNYGYTF.

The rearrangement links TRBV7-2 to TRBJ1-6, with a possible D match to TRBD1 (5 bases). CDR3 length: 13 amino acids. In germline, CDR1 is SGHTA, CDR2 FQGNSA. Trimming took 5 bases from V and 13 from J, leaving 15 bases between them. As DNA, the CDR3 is TGTGCCAGCAGCATCAGGGAAGCCCTTCCCCTCCACTTT. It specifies CASSIREALPLHF.

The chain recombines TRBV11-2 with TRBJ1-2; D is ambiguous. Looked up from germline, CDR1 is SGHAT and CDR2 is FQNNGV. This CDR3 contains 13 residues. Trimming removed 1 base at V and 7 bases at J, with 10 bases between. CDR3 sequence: CASSLVTGSGYTF. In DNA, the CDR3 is TGTGCCAGCAGCTTAGTAACCGGGTCTGGCTACACCTTC.